This is a list of T cell receptor beta chains from one sample in a study of T cell repertoires in ileal Crohn's disease. Method: immunoSEQ multiplex PCR; TCRdb's copy keeps in-frame clones and lacks some. The top ten clones hold roughly 6.2% of a sample with about 17,000 clones, 50% to 75% of them seen once. The sequenced sample was ileal tissue. The receptor source for this set is an adult with Crohn's disease. The CDR3 runs from the conserved cysteine through the conserved F or W. D genes are given only for firm matches. Expanded clones get a size class; other rows say once, few or many, or leave the size out.

>.|TRBV7-8|few|TRBJ2-5
TGTGCCAGCAGCTTAGAAGGGGTTTTGGAGACCCAGTACTTC
CASSLEGVLETQYF
>TRBD2|TRBV5-1|once|TRBJ2-2
TGCGCCAGCAGCTTGAGACTAGCGGGCTCCGGGGAGCTGTTTTTT
CASSLRLAGSGELFF
>TRBD2|TRBV9|once|TRBJ2-2
TGTGCCAGCAGCAAACTCAGCGGGAGTCGCACCGGGGAGCTGTTTTTT
CASSKLSGSRTGELFF
>.|TRBV6-5|.|TRBJ2-1
TGTGCCAGCAGTTACTCTTTGGGCTACGGTGAGCAGTTCTTC
CASSYSLGYGEQFF
>.|TRBV11-2|.|TRBJ1-2
TGTGCCAGCAGCGATACGGGTTCTCCGGCTGGCTACACCTTC
CASSDTGSPAGYTF
>.|TRBV7-2|medium-sized|TRBJ2-1
TGTGCCAGCAGCTTTGGACAAAGCAATGAGCAGTTCTTC
CASSFGQSNEQFF
>.|TRBV7-9|.|TRBJ1-2
TGTGCCAGCAGTCGGGGGGAATTAGCTAACTATGGCTACACCTTC
CASSRGELANYGYTF
>.|TRBV5-5|.|TRBJ2-7
TGTGCCAGCAGCTTAACAGTGCACGAGCAGTACTTC
CASSLTVHEQYF
>.|TRBV6-4|.|TRBJ1-1
TGTGCCAGCAGTGACGGGGGCAGCCTCACTGAAGCTTTCTTT
CASSDGGSLTEAFF
>.|TRBV19|.|TRBJ1-5
TGTGCCAGTAGGCTCCTGGGGGGGAGCAATCAGCCCCAGCATTTT
CASRLLGGSNQPQHF
>.|TRBV25-1|.|TRBJ1-2
TGTGCCAGCAGTGCCATGGACGGGAGATGCACCTTC
CASSAMDGRCTF
>.|TRBV4-1|medium-sized|TRBJ1-3
TGCGCCAGCAGCCTCTTCACAGGGTCTGGAAACACCATATATTTT
CASSLFTGSGNTIYF
>TRBD1|TRBV10-3|.|TRBJ1-2
TGTGCCATCAGTGAGTCAAGGCCGGGACAGGGAAATGGCTACACCTTC
CAISESRPGQGNGYTF
>.|TRBV29-1|.|TRBJ2-3
TGCAGCGTTGACAGTTCCCTCGATACGCAGTATTTT
CSVDSSLDTQYF
>TRBD1|TRBV27|.|TRBJ1-2
TGTGCCAGCAGTCTCCGGACAGGGGAGGTGGGGTTCGACTATGGCTACACCTTC
CASSLRTGEVGFDYGYTF
>.|TRBV30|.|TRBJ1-5
TGTGCCTGGAGTCCCCGGGTCTTAAGCAATCAGCCCCAGCATTTT
CAWSPRVLSNQPQHF
>TRBD2|TRBV6-5|few|TRBJ2-3
TGTGCCAGCAGTCGGACTAGCGGGAGTTCTGATACGCAGTATTTT
CASSRTSGSSDTQYF
>.|TRBV5-6|.|TRBJ2-2
TGTGCCAGCCAGTTTTTGCTCGGGGAGCTGTTTTTT
CASQFLLGELFF
>.|TRBV13|once|TRBJ1-2
TGTGCCAGCAGCTTTATCCCGGGGTTGGATGGCTACACCTTC
CASSFIPGLDGYTF
>TRBD1|TRBV7-2|.|TRBJ2-7
TGTGCCAGCAGCAAATCCGGGACAGCTTACGAGCAGTACTTC
CASSKSGTAYEQYF
>TRBD1|TRBV6-6|few|TRBJ2-1
TGTGCCAGCCGGGACAGGGGTTACGATGAGCAGTTCTTC
CASRDRGYDEQFF
>.|TRBV29-1|.|TRBJ2-1
TGCAGCGTTGAAGATCAAGGAACAGGGCGGTTCTTC
CSVEDQGTGRFF
>.|TRBV30|once|TRBJ1-1
TGTGCCTGGAGTGTTGGGGGGATGAACACTGAAGCTTTCTTT
CAWSVGGMNTEAFF
>TRBD1|TRBV19|.|TRBJ1-1
TGTGCCAGTACCCCGATAACAGGGGCTGGGAACACTGAAGCTTTCTTT
CASTPITGAGNTEAFF
>.|TRBV10-1|.|TRBJ2-2
TGCGCCAGCAGTGAGAATTCCCTGAACACCGGGGAGCTGTTTTTT
CASSENSLNTGELFF
>TRBD1|TRBV5-8|.|TRBJ1-4
TGTGCCAGCAGCTTGGGGACAGGGGCAGGTGAAAAACTGTTTTTT
CASSLGTGAGEKLFF
>.|TRBV6-4|few|TRBJ1-1
TGTGCCAGCAGTGACTCCGGCGGAATCACTGAAGCTTTCTTT
CASSDSGGITEAFF
>.|TRBV28|.|TRBJ1-5
TGTGCCAGCTCAGGTAACAATCAGCCCCAGCATTTT
CASSGNNQPQHF
>.|TRBV10-3|.|TRBJ1-5
TGTGCCATCAGTGGGGCAGGGGCCAATCAGCCCCAGCATTTT
CAISGAGANQPQHF